This TCR beta chain emerged from a study of blood T cell repertoires in COVID-19. In the original workflow: Reference gene primer amplification gave estimated nucleated cell counts. Libraries were prepared by immunoSEQ multiplex PCR; TCRdb keeps only in-frame clonotypes and omits some of them. The V and J calls and the clone size are those of that table, but D and trimming were determined from the DNA. The sample contains about 130,000 clones, about 70% of which appear only once. The CDR3 loop spans 13 amino acids. V dropped 1 base and J dropped 4 bases, with 7 bases sitting between them. Germline CDR1 and CDR2: MGHRA and YSYEKL.

This rearrangement joins TRBV4-1 to TRBJ1-1; no clear D. The receptor was isolated from a woman aged 70-85 years with acute or convalescent COVID-19. The specimen sequenced was peripheral blood. Here the CDR3 reads CASSQVMATEAFF. CDR3 DNA: TGCGCCAGCAGCCAAGTCATGGCCACTGAAGCTTTCTTT.